Below are 28 T cell receptor beta chains sequenced from a single sample in a study of long-term antiretroviral therapy in people with HIV. An immunoSEQ assay, version v3.0, was performed at survey level. This table comes from immunoSEQ multiplex PCR, and its TCRdb copy is limited to in-frame clones, with some not included. This sample has about 17,000 clones, with 80% to 95% found just once. Sequencing was performed on unsorted PBMCs, taken 0.6 years after starting antiretroviral therapy. The source of these receptors is a woman aged 35 to 49 with HIV.

V usage is TRBV19 and J usage is TRBJ1-2; 9 positions agree with TRBD1. The CDR3 is made up of 14 amino acids. Germline CDR1 and CDR2: LNHDA and SQIVND (reference sequence). V dropped 7 bases and J dropped 8; count of bases not matched to a gene: 11. The CDR3 sequence is CASIRGQGSPGYTF. The CDR3 nucleotides read TGTGCCAGTATTCGCGGACAGGGGTCTCCCGGCTACACCTTC.

The count of this clone is one. The chain recombines TRBV19 with TRBJ1-4, with TRBD1 as a possible D gene (6 bases). Germline-derived CDR1 and CDR2 are LNHDA and SQIVND (reference sequence). V lost 4 bases and J 1 base, leaving 10 bases between the germline ends. The CDR3 is made up of 15 amino acids. The CDR3 loop reads CASSRDTVTNEKLFF. The CDR3 DNA sequence: TGTGCCAGTAGTAGGGACACCGTAACTAATGAAAAACTGTTTTTT.

For the CDR3, the DNA is TGTGCCAGCAGAACCGGGAACCATCAGGAGGGCTACACCTTC. Translating gives CASRTGNHQEGYTF. The rearrangement links TRBV2 to TRBJ1-2; no reliable D call. The CDR3 loop spans 14 amino acids. Germline assignment: CDR1 SNHLY and CDR2 FYNNEI. Trimming removed 6 bases from V and 8 bases from J, with 19 bases in between. Complete variable domain (other parts from reference TRBV2 and TRBJ1-2): EPEVTQTPSHQVTQMGQEVILRCVPISNHLYFYWYRQILGQKVEFLVSFYNNEISEKSEIFDDQFSVERPDGSNFTLKIRSTKLEDSAMYFCASRTGNHQEGYTFGSGTRLTVV.

In this sample, this clone turned up once. The chain recombines TRBV5-5 with TRBJ2-1; 8 nucleotides line up with TRBD1. This CDR3 is built from 15 residues. The V segment lost 4 bases and the J segment 2 bases; nucleotides outside the gene matches: 5. Germline CDR1 is SGHKS and CDR2 is YYEKEE (reference sequence). DNA for the CDR3: TGTGCCAGCAGCGGCGGACAGGGCCCCTACAATGAGCAGTTCTTC. It encodes CASSGGQGPYNEQFF.

The chain has TRBV7-8 and TRBJ2-7, with 7 nucleotides matching TRBD1. Trimming cost V 5 bases and J 4 bases; bases outside gene matches: 17. CDR3 size: 17 residues. The germline V gene encodes CDR1 SGHVS and CDR2 FQNEAQ. CDR3 amino acids: CASSLHRSGTESYEQYF. In DNA form, the CDR3 reads TGTGCCAGCAGCCTGCATCGATCCGGGACAGAGTCTTACGAGCAGTACTTC.

The chain carries TRBV6-6 and TRBJ1-1; 7 bases map to TRBD1. CDR1 and CDR2 (germline): MNHNY, SVGAGI (reference sequence). V was clipped by 7 bases and J by 8 bases; unmatched bases: 16. The length of the CDR3 is 15 residues. The CDR3 DNA is TGTGCCAGCACCCACCACGGGGACAGTAAAAAAGAAGCTTTCTTT. It specifies CASTHHGDSKKEAFF.

The chain combines TRBV5-1 with TRBJ1-4; 12 bases line up with TRBD1. The V segment lost 3 bases and the J segment 0 bases; nucleotides outside the gene matches: 12. The CDR3 has 20 residues. CDR1 is SGHRS and CDR2 is YFSETQ in the germline V gene. CDR3 coding DNA: TGCGCCAGCAGCTCCTGGGGGACAGGGGGCTCCGTTGCAACTAATGAAAAACTGTTTTTT. Its protein product is CASSSWGTGGSVATNEKLFF.

The CDR3: CASRRLAGGERTDTQYF. The CDR3 nucleotides are TGTGCCAGCAGGAGACTAGCGGGGGGGGAACGCACAGATACGCAGTATTTT. The chain uses TRBV5-8 and TRBJ2-3; 14 nucleotides line up with TRBD2. With V trimmed by 5 bases and J by 1 base, 6 bases remained unmatched. The CDR3 totals 17 residues. Germline CDR1 SGHTS, CDR2 YDEGEE. The variable domain in full, completed from reference TRBV5-8 and TRBJ2-3, reads EAGVTQSPTHLIKTRGQQATLRCSPISGHTSVYWYQQALGLGLQFLLWYDEGEERNRGNFPPRFSGRQFPNYSSELNVNALELEDSALYLCASRRLAGGERTDTQYFGPGTRLTVL.

V and J are TRBV30 and TRBJ2-5; D possibly corresponds to TRBD1 (7 bases). Trimming left V 3 bases short and J 1 base short, with 12 bases between. Germline-derived CDR1 and CDR2 are GTSNPN and SVGIG (reference sequence). This CDR3 has 14 residues. The CDR3 coding sequence is TGTGCCTGGAGCAGGGGGGACACCCAAGAGACCCAGTACTTC. Translating gives CAWSRGDTQETQYF.

V gene TRBV7-9 combines with J gene TRBJ2-5, with unresolved D. V shed 1 base and J shed 5 bases, with 14 bases lying between them. Per the germline V gene, CDR1 is SEHNR and CDR2 is FQNEAQ (reference sequence). The CDR3 is made up of 15 amino acids. DNA of the CDR3: TGTGCCAGCAGCTTAGTGTCGGCCAGTTCGGAGACCCAGTACTTC. Its protein is CASSLVSASSETQYF.

This chain connects TRBV5-5 to TRBJ1-2; D possibly corresponds to TRBD1 (5 bases). The germline CDR1 and CDR2 sequences are SGHKS and YYEKEE (reference sequence). Trimming removed 2 bases from V and 0 bases from J, with 8 bases in between. The CDR3 covers 14 residues. CDR3 protein: CASSLDRPNYGYTF. In DNA form, the CDR3 reads TGTGCCAGCAGCTTAGACAGACCTAACTATGGCTACACCTTC.

V gene TRBV7-2 combines with J gene TRBJ1-3, with 9 bases aligning to TRBD1. The CDR3 length is 19 residues. Germline V gene lookup returns CDR1 SGHTA and CDR2 FQGNSA. V trimming: 5 bases; J trimming: 5 bases; junction bases outside the gene matches: 19. CDR3 sequence: CASSPDTTSPGQGRNTIYF. Written as DNA, the CDR3 is TGTGCCAGCAGCCCTGACACAACTTCACCGGGACAGGGCCGAAACACCATATATTTT.

The rearrangement links TRBV14 to TRBJ2-3; 10 bases are a match to TRBD2. The germline CDR1 and CDR2 sequences are SGHDN and FVKESK. Trimming took 0 bases from V and 4 from J; bases not matched to a gene: 7. The CDR3 has 17 residues. The CDR3 bases are TGTGCCAGCAGCCAAGATTGGAGCGGGGGGGCGGCAGATACGCAGTATTTT. It codes for CASSQDWSGGAADTQYF.

The V gene is TRBV7-9, the J gene TRBJ2-3; D remains ambiguous. V lost 2 bases, J lost 6 bases, and 9 bases lay in between. The germline gives CDR1 SEHNR, CDR2 FQNEAQ (reference sequence). The CDR3 extends over 13 amino acids. This CDR3 reads CASSLNGQDTQYF. In nucleotides, the CDR3 is TGTGCCAGCAGCTTAAACGGGCAGGATACGCAGTATTTT.

The rearrangement links TRBV5-6 to TRBJ2-7; 7 bases line up with TRBD2. The CDR3 has 18 amino acids. With V trimmed by 0 bases and J by 1 base, 13 bases remained unmatched. CDR1 and CDR2 from the germline V gene are SGHDT and YYEEEE. In nucleotides, the CDR3 is TGTGCCAGCAGCTTGGGGGTGGTCGGGGGGTTGAGGTCCTACGAGCAGTACTTC. This codes for CASSLGVVGGLRSYEQYF.

The chain uses TRBV6-5 and TRBJ1-1, with D tentatively TRBD1 (5 bases). CDR3 length: 15 residues. V lost 0 bases and J 0 bases, leaving 8 bases between the germline ends. Germline V CDR1 and CDR2: MNHEY, SVGAGI. The CDR3 DNA is TGTGCCAGCAGTTACTCAGCGGGGGTGAACACTGAAGCTTTCTTT. Amino acid sequence: CASSYSAGVNTEAFF.

The J gene is TRBJ2-2, the V gene TRBV10-3; D might be TRBD1 (6 bases). V lost 9 bases and J lost 3, with 14 bases in between. The CDR3 totals 14 residues. Germline V CDR1 and CDR2: ENHRY, SYGVKD. This chain's CDR3 is CAMKTSGDTGELFF. CDR3 coding DNA: TGTGCCATGAAGACTTCAGGGGACACCGGGGAGCTGTTTTTT.

This clone was counted between two and nine times. The genes are TRBV5-4 and TRBJ1-6; 9 bases are shared with TRBD1. The CDR3 runs 14 residues. With 4 bases clipped from V and 7 bases from J, the junction kept 3 bases outside the gene matches. Per germline, CDR1 SGHNT and CDR2 YYREEE (reference sequence). CDR3 sequence reads: CASSLQGANSPLHF. The CDR3 nucleotides read TGTGCCAGCAGCCTACAGGGGGCAAATTCACCCCTCCACTTT.

This sequence joins TRBV6-1 and TRBJ2-7; perhaps D is TRBD1 or TRBD2 (5 bases each). The germline V gene has CDR1 MNHNS and CDR2 SASEGT. The CDR3 is 13 amino acids. Trimming left V 4 bases short and J 7 bases short, with 14 bases between. CDR3 nucleotides: TGTGCCAGCAGTGGGGGGAACAGGAGAGAGCAGTACTTC. Residues: CASSGGNRREQYF.

The rearrangement links TRBV6-1 to TRBJ2-1, with 9 nucleotides matching TRBD2. Germline-derived CDR1 and CDR2 are MNHNS and SASEGT. The length of the CDR3 is 15 residues. Trimming at V came to 2 bases and at J to 5 bases, leaving 4 bases not matched to a gene. The CDR3 DNA follows: TGTGCCAGCAGTGAATTAGCGGGGGAACACAATGAGCAGTTCTTC. Amino acid sequence: CASSELAGEHNEQFF.

This chain links TRBV29-1 with TRBJ2-2; 8 bases align to TRBD2. The V gene's germline CDR1 is SQVTM and CDR2 ANQGSEA. V shed 4 bases and J 3 bases; nucleotides not matched to a gene: 10. The CDR3 length is 16 residues. This CDR3 reads CSVASQAGGHTGELFF. As DNA, the CDR3 is TGCAGCGTTGCCTCCCAGGCGGGGGGCCACACCGGGGAGCTGTTTTTT.

A note on this clone: The limits of the CDR3 on the DNA are not certain, so only TCRdb's listed CDR3 is given. This chain links TRBV7-2 with TRBJ2-1; the table's D call of TRBD2 was not tested on the DNA. 13 amino acids form the CDR3, both terminal residues included. Germline loops: CDR1 SGHTA, CDR2 FQGNSA. The CDR3 region is CALQRGGYNEQFF.

The gene calls are TRBV30 and TRBJ2-3; 11 bases agree with TRBD1. The germline CDR1 and CDR2 sequences are GTSNPN and SVGIG (reference sequence). Unmatched junction bases numbered 7, after V lost 2 bases and J lost 6 bases. CDR3 size: 15 residues. This CDR3 is CAWSFGTGGFDTQYF. Here the CDR3 DNA reads TGTGCCTGGAGTTTCGGGACAGGGGGTTTCGATACGCAGTATTTT.

The chain joins TRBV7-2 to TRBJ1-5; D is perhaps TRBD1 (6 bases). CDR1 and CDR2 from the germline V gene are SGHTA and FQGNSA. V was pared by 3 bases and J by 5 bases, with 8 bases between. CDR3 length: 13 residues. The CDR3 is CASSFKGDQPQHF. The CDR3 bases are TGTGCCAGCAGCTTTAAGGGGGATCAGCCCCAGCATTTT.

This chain uses TRBV27 with TRBJ1-5; 8 nucleotides match TRBD1. Per the germline V gene, CDR1 is MNHEY and CDR2 is SMNVEV (reference sequence). V lost 3 bases to trimming and J lost 7 bases; unmatched junction nucleotides: 8. The CDR3 sequence is 15 residues long. The CDR3 DNA sequence: TGTGCCAGCAGTTTCCGTCAGGGGGCTTCCCAGCCCCAGCATTTT. Amino acids: CASSFRQGASQPQHF.

CDR3 DNA: TGTGCCAGCAGTGTCGGGGGGCTAGGAGGCTACACCTTC. It encodes CASSVGGLGGYTF. The rearrangement joins TRBV2 to TRBJ1-2; possible D gene TRBD1, 6 bases. The CDR3 runs to 13 residues. V was trimmed by 4 bases and J by 8 bases, leaving 14 bases between them. CDR1 and CDR2 (germline): SNHLY, FYNNEI.

The CDR3 DNA is TGTGCCTGGAGTCCCGGGCAACTAGGCTATAATTCACCCCTCCACTTT. Translation: CAWSPGQLGYNSPLHF. The chain carries TRBV30 and TRBJ1-6, with unresolved D. V lost 2 bases and J lost 3, with 14 bases in between. Germline CDR1 is GTSNPN and CDR2 is SVGIG (reference sequence). The CDR3 has 16 residues.

The V call is TRBV25-1, the J call TRBJ1-6, with 10 nucleotides matching TRBD1. The V and J ends lost 3 bases and 8 bases, in that order; junction bases with no gene match: 4. Per the germline V gene, CDR1 is MGHDK and CDR2 is SYGVNS. This CDR3 contains 15 residues. The CDR3 DNA reads TGTGCCAGCAGTGACCCGGGACAGGGGCATTCACCCCTCCACTTT. Protein: CASSDPGQGHSPLHF.